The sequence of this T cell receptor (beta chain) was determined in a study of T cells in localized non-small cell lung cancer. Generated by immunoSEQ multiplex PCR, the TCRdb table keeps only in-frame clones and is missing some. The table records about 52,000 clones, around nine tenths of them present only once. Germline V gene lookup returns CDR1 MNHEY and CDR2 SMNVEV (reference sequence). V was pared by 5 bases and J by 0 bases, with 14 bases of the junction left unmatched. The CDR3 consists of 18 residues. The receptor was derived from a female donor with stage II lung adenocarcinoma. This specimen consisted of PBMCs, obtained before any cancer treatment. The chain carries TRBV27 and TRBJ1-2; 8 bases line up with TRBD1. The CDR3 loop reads CASSPATGALISNYGYTF. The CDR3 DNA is TGTGCCAGCAGTCCGGCGACAGGGGCGCTTATTTCTAACTATGGCTACACCTTC.